This TCR beta chain was sequenced for a study of cytomegalovirus exposure and HLA in healthy donors. Study at large: T cells numbering around 190 million yielded around 120 million unique TCR beta sequences in an earlier analysis. Whole-study results and caveats: TCR sequences were mostly rare, though some public TCRs occurred in many donors.

PCR used 60 Vbeta primers and 13 Jbeta primers. The data were produced by immunoSEQ multiplex PCR, yet TCRdb's version contains in-frame clones alone and is incomplete. The sample holds tens of thousands of clones. For this clone: The antigen is not known.

Losses at the gene ends were 6 bases for V and 6 bases for J; bases not matched to a gene: 8. Germline CDR1 LNHDA, CDR2 SQIVND (reference sequence). The CDR3 extends over 14 amino acids. Specimen: PBMCs. The chain has TRBV19 and TRBJ1-1; 9 positions match TRBD1. The TCR originated in a girl aged 5-17 years in good health and CMV-seropositive. CDR3 in DNA: TGTGCCAGTAGCCCGACAGGGGGAGGTGCTGAAGCTTTCTTT. Translation gives CASSPTGGGAEAFF.